A selection of T cell receptor beta chains follows, all from one sample in a study of TIL therapy for anti-PD-1-resistant metastatic lung cancer. Method: immunoSEQ multiplex PCR; TCRdb's copy keeps in-frame clones and lacks some. The table includes some 60,000 clones, 69% detected once. Sample: blood, taken at baseline. The receptors stem from a person between 30 and 79 years old with non-small cell lung cancer. Each CDR3 is given with its conserved first and last residue. A D gene is named only where the DNA matches it firmly. Size is stated for part of the rows, as once, few or many counts, or as a class when the clone is expanded.

TRBV4-1,NA,TRBJ1-1,NA,CASSQDVRPGYTEAFF,TGCGCCAGCAGCCAAGACGTCCGGCCAGGGTACACTGAAGCTTTCTTT
TRBV29-1,NA,TRBJ1-1,NA,CSVERGSGVAFF,TGCAGCGTTGAAAGAGGTTCAGGGGTGGCTTTCTTT
TRBV29-1,NA,TRBJ2-1,TRBD2,CSGGGRLSYNEQFF,TGCAGCGGCGGGGGTCGACTCTCCTACAATGAGCAGTTCTTC
TRBV12-5,NA,TRBJ2-1,NA,CASGPRGHRCENEQFF,TGTGCTAGTGGCCCACGGGGGCACCGGTGTGAGAATGAGCAGTTCTTC
TRBV6-4,few,TRBJ1-1,TRBD1,CASSVRDRARAFF,TGTGCCAGCAGTGTTCGGGACAGGGCGCGTGCTTTCTTT
TRBV30,NA,TRBJ1-6,NA,CAWSADISILHF,TGTGCCTGGAGTGCCGACATTTCGATCCTCCACTTT
TRBV5-4,NA,TRBJ2-1,NA,CASSSYYNEQFF,TGTGCCAGCAGCTCTTACTACAATGAGCAGTTCTTC
TRBV6-4,NA,TRBJ1-5,NA,CASSRNRDQPQHF,TGTGCCAGCAGTAGGAACAGGGATCAGCCCCAGCATTTT
TRBV4-1,NA,TRBJ2-3,NA,CASSQDAGLFTDTQYF,TGCGCCAGCAGCCAAGATGCGGGTCTCTTCACAGATACGCAGTATTTT
TRBV11-3,once,TRBJ2-2,NA,CASSRRTENTGELFF,TGTGCCAGCAGCCGACGGACAGAAAACACCGGGGAGCTGTTTTTT
TRBV5-1,NA,TRBJ2-1,TRBD2,CASTLVVAGNYNEQFF,TGCGCCAGCACCCTCGTGGTAGCGGGAAACTACAATGAGCAGTTCTTC
TRBV9,once,TRBJ2-5,TRBD2,CASSRLAGATYQETQYF,TGTGCCAGCAGCCGACTAGCGGGGGCCACGTACCAAGAGACCCAGTACTTC
TRBV6-1,few,TRBJ1-4,NA,CASSEWDLEKLFF,TGTGCCAGCAGTGAATGGGACCTGGAAAAACTGTTTTTT
TRBV6-5,NA,TRBJ1-2,TRBD1,CASRSDQGAKGYTF,TGTGCCAGCAGGTCCGACCAGGGGGCCAAGGGCTACACCTTC
TRBV12-5,NA,TRBJ2-7,NA,CASGLPGTYEQYF,TGTGCTAGTGGTTTACCTGGGACCTACGAGCAGTACTTC
TRBV5-4,NA,TRBJ1-1,NA,CASSLGYQEAFF,TGTGCCAGCAGCTTGGGGTATCAGGAAGCTTTCTTT
TRBV29-1,once,TRBJ2-3,TRBD2,CGGEGLADTQYF,TGCGGAGGGGAGGGGTTGGCGGATACGCAGTATTTT
TRBV19,medium-sized,TRBJ1-2,NA,CASATLVGERGYTF,TGTGCCAGCGCAACGTTAGTAGGGGAGAGGGGCTACACCTTC
TRBV11-2,NA,TRBJ1-2,NA,CASSLGEGYGYTF,TGTGCCAGCAGCTTAGGAGAGGGATATGGCTACACCTTC
TRBV5-1,NA,TRBJ2-2,NA,CASSRGTLNTGELFF,TGCGCCAGCAGCCGAGGGACCCTGAACACCGGGGAGCTGTTTTTT
TRBV4-2,NA,TRBJ2-3,NA,CASSQDLLVIAYF,TGTGCCAGCAGCCAAGATCTACTAGTCATCGCGTATTTT
TRBV28,NA,TRBJ2-2,NA,CASSPQVYTGELFF,TGTGCCAGCAGCCCTCAGGTGTACACCGGGGAGCTGTTTTTT
TRBV4-1,NA,TRBJ1-2,NA,CASSQDVAAITLSYGYTF,TGCGCCAGCAGCCAAGATGTGGCAGCTATAACCCTCTCCTATGGCTACACCTTC
TRBV19,NA,TRBJ1-2,TRBD1,CASIRRDRETTYTF,TGTGCCAGTATCCGGAGGGACAGGGAGACAACCTACACCTTC
TRBV30,NA,TRBJ1-2,NA,CAWSLLQGHYGYTF,TGTGCCTGGAGTCTCCTCCAGGGTCACTATGGCTACACCTTC
TRBV29-1,few,TRBJ1-2,TRBD1,CSAWGQGVLNYGYTF,TGCAGCGCGTGGGGACAGGGGGTCCTTAACTATGGCTACACCTTC
TRBV19,NA,TRBJ2-3,NA,CASSPLLGGRDTQYF,TGTGCCAGTAGTCCGCTACTTGGGGGGAGAGATACGCAGTATTTT
TRBV18,NA,TRBJ2-5,NA,CASSPRFETQYF,TGTGCCAGCTCACCGCGCTTTGAGACCCAGTACTTC
TRBV5-1,once,TRBJ2-7,NA,CASGFGSEQYF,TGCGCCAGCGGGTTCGGGAGCGAGCAGTACTTC
TRBV30,NA,TRBJ1-4,NA,CAWSVSMGLNEKLFF,TGTGCCTGGAGTGTATCTATGGGGCTCAATGAAAAACTGTTTTTT
TRBV4-2,NA,TRBJ1-4,NA,CASSQSLSASGGEKLFF,TGTGCCAGCAGCCAAAGCTTGAGTGCTTCTGGGGGTGAAAAACTGTTTTTT
TRBV7-6,NA,TRBJ1-1,NA,CASSLSLTGYTEAFF,TGTGCCAGCAGCTTAAGTCTAACAGGTTACACTGAAGCTTTCTTT
TRBV21-1,medium-sized,TRBJ2-7,NA,CASSKGGEQYF,TGTGCCAGCAGCAAAGGTGGGGAGCAGTACTTC
TRBV5-1,NA,TRBJ2-7,TRBD1,CASSKDRDEQYF,TGCGCCAGCAGCAAAGACAGGGACGAGCAGTACTTC
TRBV5-1,NA,TRBJ2-3,NA,CASSSQTGSTDTQYF,TGCGCCAGCAGCTCACAGACGGGGAGCACAGATACGCAGTATTTT
TRBV10-3,NA,TRBJ1-5,NA,CAISTRRGGNQPQHF,TGTGCCATCAGTACCCGACGGGGCGGCAATCAGCCCCAGCATTTT
TRBV9,NA,TRBJ1-5,NA,CASSVSWGNQPQHF,TGTGCCAGCAGCGTCTCCTGGGGTAATCAGCCCCAGCATTTT
TRBV10-3,NA,TRBJ2-5,NA,CAISESFETQYF,TGTGCCATCAGTGAGTCGTTCGAGACCCAGTACTTC
TRBV11-2,NA,TRBJ2-7,NA,CASSFVPIHEQYF,TGTGCCAGCAGCTTCGTTCCAATCCACGAGCAGTACTTC
TRBV19,many,TRBJ2-1,NA,CASSIALNNEQFF,TGTGCCAGTAGTATAGCTTTGAACAATGAGCAGTTCTTC
TRBV19,NA,TRBJ2-6,NA,CASSIGGPLPGANVLTF,TGTGCCAGTAGTATAGGGGGACCCCTACCCGGGGCCAACGTCCTGACTTTC
TRBV5-1,NA,TRBJ2-3,NA,CASSLGGGTGTDTQYF,TGCGCCAGCAGCTTGGGAGGCGGGACAGGCACAGATACGCAGTATTTT
TRBV6-6,NA,TRBJ2-1,TRBD2,CASSRTSSYEQFF,TGTGCCAGCAGCCGGACTAGTAGCTATGAGCAGTTCTTC
TRBV5-1,NA,TRBJ2-2,TRBD1,CASNDRGLRTGELFF,TGCGCCAGCAACGACAGGGGGCTGAGAACCGGGGAGCTGTTTTTT